The clone carrying this T cell receptor (beta chain) was found once. This entry comes from a study of regulatory T cells in long-lasting Graves disease. Sample time point: newly diagnosed GD, antithyroid drugs for less than 3 months. PBMCs were the source of the RNA used for TCR sequencing. V lost 6 bases and J lost 1, with 19 bases in between. Germline V gives CDR1 SNHLY, CDR2 FYNNEI. The CDR3 has 17 amino acids. Arm-PCR of CDR3 regions with iRepertoire HTBI primers generated TCR beta libraries. TCRdb reanalysed the multiplex PCR reads using MiXCR and keeps one entry per CDR3 protein. The sample holds more than 300,000 distinct CDR3 sequences, roughly 16% seen once.

This receptor was obtained from a female donor with Graves disease. Sequencing used peripheral blood mononuclear cells (PBMCs), obtained at new diagnosis, from a patient treated with antithyroid drugs. V and J are TRBV2 and TRBJ2-1; D possibly uses TRBD1 or TRBD2 (7 bases each). The CDR3 DNA follows: TGTGCCAGCAGAAAAGAGACAGGGACTATTTCCTACAATGAGCAGTTCTTC. It translates to CASRKETGTISYNEQFF.